Listed here are 7 T cell receptor beta chains from one sample, sequenced in a study of shared clonotypes between healthy human individuals. Data came from immunoSEQ multiplex PCR; TCRdb stores just in-frame clones and leaves some out. The sample records 2,500,000 or so clones, roughly 93% being singletons. Sequencing used naive CD4+ T cells from PBMCs. The subset is: CD45RA+ positively selected. The origin of the receptors is a man aged 18 to 29 in good health. Some clones in this sample may be carry-over from other donors' samples.

Regarding this clone: Other nucleotide sequences in the sample specify the same CDR3. The V call is TRBV5-1, the J call TRBJ2-3; TRBD2 matches 8 bases. V was pared by 4 bases and J by 2 bases, with 3 bases of the junction left unmatched. The CDR3 has 14 residues. Germline CDR1 is SGHRS and CDR2 is YFSETQ. This chain's CDR3 is CASSPGLATDTQYF. Written as DNA, the CDR3 is TGCGCCAGCAGCCCAGGACTAGCCACAGATACGCAGTATTTT.

This clone was counted once. The J gene is TRBJ2-7, the V gene TRBV27, with D tentatively TRBD2 (6 bases). Germline V gene data show CDR1 as MNHEY and CDR2 as SMNVEV (reference sequence). V dropped 2 bases and J dropped 0 bases, with 17 bases sitting between them. The CDR3 spans 17 residues. This CDR3 is CASSLRRMGLPSYEQYF. The CDR3 region has the DNA TGTGCCAGCAGTTTACGGCGGATGGGACTCCCCTCCTACGAGCAGTACTTC.

The rearrangement uses TRBV29-1 and TRBJ2-2; D not resolved. Germline CDR1 and CDR2: SQVTM and ANQGSEA. There are 14 residues in the CDR3. Trimming left V 4 bases short and J 6 bases short, with 15 bases between. CDR3 bases: TGCAGCGTTGGGGTCCGTCCCTTCGCCGGGGAGCTGTTTTTT. It codes for CSVGVRPFAGELFF.

The chain combines TRBV6-1 with TRBJ1-2; tentative D call: TRBD1 (6 bases). From germline, CDR1 is MNHNS and CDR2 SASEGT. The CDR3 totals 13 residues. The V and J ends lost 5 bases and 8 bases respectively, with 15 bases between them. The CDR3 DNA sequence: TGTGCCAGCAGTCCACCGGACAGTTACGGCTACACCTTC. Its translation: CASSPPDSYGYTF.

The V and J genes are TRBV10-3 and TRBJ1-5; the D gene is possibly TRBD1 (5 bases). The CDR3 has 17 residues. Trimming shortened V by 0 bases and J by 7 bases, and 19 bases separated the two germline ends. Looked up from germline, CDR1 is ENHRY and CDR2 is SYGVKD. The CDR3 loop is CAISESLNGGDGQPQHF. CDR3 nucleotide sequence: TGTGCCATCAGTGAGTCGCTGAACGGGGGAGATGGCCAGCCCCAGCATTTT.

The chain joins TRBV30 to TRBJ1-2; no clear D. Germline CDR1 GTSNPN, CDR2 SVGIG (reference sequence). Trimming removed 1 base at V and 4 bases at J, with 7 bases between. The length of the CDR3 is 12 residues. CDR3 amino acids: CAWSAGPYGYTF. In DNA form, the CDR3 reads TGTGCCTGGAGTGCAGGCCCCTATGGCTACACCTTC. Complete variable domain (other parts from reference TRBV30 and TRBJ1-2): SQTIHQWPATLVQPVGSPLSLECTVEGTSNPNLYWYRQAAGRGLQLLFYSVGIGQISSEVPQNLSASRPQDRQFILSSKKLLLSDSGFYLCAWSAGPYGYTFGSGTRLTVV.

The V and J genes are TRBV5-1 and TRBJ2-5; D unresolved. V was pared by 4 bases and J by 5 bases, with 15 bases between. This CDR3 spans 14 amino acids. The germline V gene has CDR1 SGHRS and CDR2 YFSETQ. The CDR3 reads CASSAAGFGETQYF. CDR3 DNA: TGCGCCAGCAGCGCGGCCGGGTTTGGGGAGACCCAGTACTTC.